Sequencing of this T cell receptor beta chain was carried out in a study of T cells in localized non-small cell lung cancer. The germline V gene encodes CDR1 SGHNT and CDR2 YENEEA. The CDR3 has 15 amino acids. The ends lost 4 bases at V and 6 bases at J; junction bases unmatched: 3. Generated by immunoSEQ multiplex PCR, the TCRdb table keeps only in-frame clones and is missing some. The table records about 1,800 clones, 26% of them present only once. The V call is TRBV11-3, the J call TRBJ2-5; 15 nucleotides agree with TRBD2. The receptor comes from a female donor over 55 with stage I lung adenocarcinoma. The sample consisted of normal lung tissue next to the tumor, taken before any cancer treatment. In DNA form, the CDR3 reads TGTGCCAGCAGCTGGGGACTAGCGGGGGGCAAGACCCAGTACTTC. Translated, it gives CASSWGLAGGKTQYF.